This T cell receptor (beta chain) emerged from a study of blood T cell repertoires in COVID-19. V shed 4 bases and J shed 2 bases, with 13 bases lying between them. This CDR3 comprises 14 residues. CDR1 and CDR2 from the germline V gene are SGHNT and YYREEE (reference sequence). Authors' analysis steps: From reference gene primer amplification, estimates of nucleated cell counts were derived. The method was immunoSEQ multiplex PCR; TCRdb's version includes in-frame clones alone and lacks a portion of them. That table gives V, J and clone size, and the DNA gave D and trimming. The data contain about 250,000 clones, 70% to 75% of them singletons.

This TCR was recovered from an elderly woman with acute or convalescent COVID-19. The chain joins TRBV5-4 to TRBJ2-7, with D perhaps TRBD1 (5 bases). What was sequenced was peripheral blood. CDR3 sequence (DNA): TGTGCCAGCAGCGGTAGGACACCTCCCTACGAGCAGTACTTC. This sequence encodes CASSGRTPPYEQYF.